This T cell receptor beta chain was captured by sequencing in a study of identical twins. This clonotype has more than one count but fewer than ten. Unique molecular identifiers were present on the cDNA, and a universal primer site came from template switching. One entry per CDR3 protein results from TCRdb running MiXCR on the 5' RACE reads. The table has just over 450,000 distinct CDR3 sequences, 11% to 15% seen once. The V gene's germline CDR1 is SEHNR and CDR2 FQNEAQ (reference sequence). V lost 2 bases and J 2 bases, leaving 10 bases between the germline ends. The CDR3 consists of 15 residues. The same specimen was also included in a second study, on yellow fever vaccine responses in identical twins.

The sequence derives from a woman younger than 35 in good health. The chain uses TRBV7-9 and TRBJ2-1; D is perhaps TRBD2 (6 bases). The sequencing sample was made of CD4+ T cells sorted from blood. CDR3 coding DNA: TGTGCCAGCAGCTTAAATTCGGGAGCCTACAATGAGCAGTTCTTC. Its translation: CASSLNSGAYNEQFF.